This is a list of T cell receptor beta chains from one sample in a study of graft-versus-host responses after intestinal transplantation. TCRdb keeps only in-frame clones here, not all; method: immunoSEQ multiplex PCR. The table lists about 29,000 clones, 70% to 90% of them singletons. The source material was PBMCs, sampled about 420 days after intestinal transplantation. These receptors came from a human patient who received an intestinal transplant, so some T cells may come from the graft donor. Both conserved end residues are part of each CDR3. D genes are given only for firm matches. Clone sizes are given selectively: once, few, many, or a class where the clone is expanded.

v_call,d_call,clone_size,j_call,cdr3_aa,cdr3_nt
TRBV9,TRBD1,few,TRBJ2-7,CASSVEPWTGSYEQYF,TGTGCCAGCAGCGTAGAACCCTGGACAGGGAGTTACGAGCAGTACTTC
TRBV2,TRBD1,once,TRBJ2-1,CASSGGTGAYNEQFF,TGTGCCAGCAGTGGCGGGACAGGGGCCTACAATGAGCAGTTCTTC
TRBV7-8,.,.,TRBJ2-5,CASSPPGGKASVQETQYF,TGTGCCAGCAGCCCCCCGGGGGGCAAGGCAAGCGTGCAAGAGACCCAGTACTTC
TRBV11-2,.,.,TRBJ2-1,CASSLASQVFNEQFF,TGTGCCAGCAGCTTAGCTAGCCAGGTCTTCAATGAGCAGTTCTTC
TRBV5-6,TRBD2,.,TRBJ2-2,CASSPERGPFQNTGELFF,TGTGCCAGCAGCCCCGAGCGGGGGCCTTTCCAGAACACCGGGGAGCTGTTTTTT
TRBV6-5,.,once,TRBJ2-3,CASRMTSYVADTQYF,TGTGCCAGCAGGATGACTAGTTACGTCGCAGATACCCAGTATTTT
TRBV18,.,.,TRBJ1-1,CASSIGGGSTEAFF,TGTGCCAGCTCTATAGGTGGAGGGAGCACTGAAGCTTTCTTT
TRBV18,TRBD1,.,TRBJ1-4,CASSPPTGGNEKLFF,TGTGCCAGCTCACCACCAACAGGGGGAAATGAAAAACTGTTTTTT
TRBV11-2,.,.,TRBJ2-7,CASSYTGVNYEQYF,TGTGCCAGCAGCTACACCGGGGTCAACTACGAGCAGTACTTC
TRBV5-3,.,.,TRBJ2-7,CARSLDTYEQYF,TGTGCCAGAAGCTTGGACACCTACGAGCAGTACTTC
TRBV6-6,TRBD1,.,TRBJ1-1,CASSLEGGAAFF,TGTGCCAGCAGCCTCGAAGGGGGCGCAGCTTTCTTT
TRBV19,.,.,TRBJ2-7,CASSIGLAYEQYF,TGTGCCAGTAGTATAGGACTCGCCTACGAGCAGTACTTC
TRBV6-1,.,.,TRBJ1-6,CASSVGQGGNSPLHF,TGTGCCAGCAGTGTGGGGCAGGGAGGGAATTCACCCCTCCACTTT